A single sample is the source of the 8 T cell receptor beta chains below, sequenced in a study of blood T cell repertoires in COVID-19. The table came from immunoSEQ multiplex PCR; TCRdb's copy has only in-frame clones and leaves some out. The sample has 80,000 to 95,000 clones, approximately 88% seen once. Specimen: peripheral blood. These receptors were collected from a woman at least 80 years old with active or convalescent COVID-19.

The chain couples TRBV10-3 to TRBJ1-1; weak D call: TRBD1 (6 bases). The germline V and J ends were trimmed by 7 bases and 1 base, with 10 bases remaining between them. Germline V CDR1 and CDR2: ENHRY, SYGVKD. The CDR3 length is 13 residues. The CDR3 bases are TGTGCCATCAAAGGGGGGGGGAACACTGAAGCTTTCTTT. Translation: CAIKGGGNTEAFF.

This sequence joins TRBV28 and TRBJ2-5; D not resolved. CDR1 and CDR2 (germline): MDHEN, SYDVKM. The CDR3 is 13 amino acids. V dropped 1 base and J dropped 6 bases, with 9 bases sitting between them. The CDR3 DNA reads TGTGCCAGCAGTTTATCTTCGTATCAGACCCAGTACTTC. Protein: CASSLSSYQTQYF. The whole variable domain, filled in from reference TRBV28 and TRBJ2-5, reads DVKVTQSSRYLVKRTGEKVFLECVQDMDHENMFWYRQDPGLGLRLIYFSYDVKMKEKGDIPEGYSVSREKKERFSLILESASTNQTSMYLCASSLSSYQTQYFGPGTRLLVL.

This clone occurred a few times. V gene TRBV15 combines with J gene TRBJ1-2; D possibly corresponds to TRBD1 (5 bases). With 0 bases removed from V and 6 bases from J, the gap between germline ends came to 11 bases. The V gene's germline CDR1 is LNHNV and CDR2 YYDKDF (reference sequence). The CDR3 consists of 14 residues. The CDR3 loop is CATSRDTLGDGYTF. CDR3 bases: TGTGCCACCAGCAGAGATACGTTAGGGGATGGCTACACCTTC.

The J gene is TRBJ1-1, the V gene TRBV29-1; TRBD1 matches at 9 bases. Germline CDR1 is SQVTM and CDR2 is ANQGSEA. The CDR3 covers 13 residues. With V trimmed by 7 bases and J by 11 bases, 14 bases remained unmatched. DNA for the CDR3: TGCAGCGGTATGGGACAGGGCTATTTGGAGGCTTTCTTT. Its translation: CSGMGQGYLEAFF.

The rearrangement uses TRBV7-3 and TRBJ2-5; possible D gene TRBD1, 6 bases. The CDR3 is 16 residues long. V was shortened by 5 bases and J by 4 bases, with 20 bases between the two germline ends. CDR1 and CDR2 (germline): SGHTA, FQGTGA. The CDR3 region is CASSVRTGHPRETQYF. CDR3 sequence (DNA): TGTGCCAGCAGCGTCAGGACGGGACACCCACGAGAGACCCAGTACTTC.

The J gene is TRBJ1-1, the V gene TRBV5-4; tentatively, D is TRBD1 (6 bases). Trimming shortened V by 4 bases and J by 6 bases, and 25 bases separated the two germline ends. The CDR3 length is 17 residues. Germline CDR1 and CDR2: SGHNT and YYREEE (reference sequence). The CDR3 region has the DNA TGTGCCAGCAGCCCAACGCCCGACAGGACGTTTTACGCTGAAGCTTTCTTT. Protein: CASSPTPDRTFYAEAFF.

V and J are TRBV28 and TRBJ2-5, with a possible D match to TRBD2 (7 bases). CDR3 length: 16 residues. The ends were cut back, 6 bases at V and 4 bases at J, with 21 bases in the middle. Germline CDR1 MDHEN, CDR2 SYDVKM. The CDR3 loop is CASRMEGRGYRETQYF. The CDR3 DNA is TGTGCCAGCAGGATGGAAGGGAGGGGGTATCGAGAGACCCAGTACTTC.

This chain connects TRBV29-1 to TRBJ1-2; D is unresolved. The CDR3 totals 11 residues. The germline gives CDR1 SQVTM, CDR2 ANQGSEA. Trimming pared 5 bases from V and 1 base from J, leaving 5 bases between. The CDR3 nucleotides read TGCAGCGTTACAGATAACTATGGCTACACCTTC. This translates into CSVTDNYGYTF.